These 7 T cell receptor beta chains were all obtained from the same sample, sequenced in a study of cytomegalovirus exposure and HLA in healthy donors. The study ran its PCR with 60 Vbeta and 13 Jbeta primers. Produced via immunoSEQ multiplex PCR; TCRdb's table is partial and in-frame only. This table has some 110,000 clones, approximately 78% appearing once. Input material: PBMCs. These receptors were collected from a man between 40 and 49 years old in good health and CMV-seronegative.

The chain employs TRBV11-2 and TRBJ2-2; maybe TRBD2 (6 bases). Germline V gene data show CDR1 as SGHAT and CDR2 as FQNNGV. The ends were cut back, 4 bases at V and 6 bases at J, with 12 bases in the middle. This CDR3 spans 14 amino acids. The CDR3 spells CASSWELAAGELFF. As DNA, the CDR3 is TGTGCCAGCAGCTGGGAACTAGCCGCCGGGGAGCTGTTTTTT.

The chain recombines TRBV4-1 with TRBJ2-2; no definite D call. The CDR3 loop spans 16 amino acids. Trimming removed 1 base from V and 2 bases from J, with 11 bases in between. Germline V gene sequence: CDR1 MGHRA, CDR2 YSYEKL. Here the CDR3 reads CASSQAGRVNTGELFF. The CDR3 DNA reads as TGCGCCAGCAGCCAAGCTGGCCGGGTTAACACCGGGGAGCTGTTTTTT.

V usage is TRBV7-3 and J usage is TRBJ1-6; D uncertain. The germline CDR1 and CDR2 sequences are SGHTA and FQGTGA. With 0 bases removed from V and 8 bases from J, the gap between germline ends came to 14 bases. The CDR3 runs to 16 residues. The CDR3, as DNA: TGTGCCAGCAGCTTAACGTTCGGGGATCCAGATTCACCCCTCCACTTT. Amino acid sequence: CASSLTFGDPDSPLHF.

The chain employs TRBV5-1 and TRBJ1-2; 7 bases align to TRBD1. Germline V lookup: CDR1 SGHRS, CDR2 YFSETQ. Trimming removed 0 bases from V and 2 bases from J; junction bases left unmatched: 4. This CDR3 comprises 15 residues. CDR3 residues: CASSLDPGQNYGYTF. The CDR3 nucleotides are TGCGCCAGCAGCTTGGATCCGGGACAGAACTATGGCTACACCTTC. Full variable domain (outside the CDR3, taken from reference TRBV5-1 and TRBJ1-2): KAGVTQTPRYLIKTRGQQVTLSCSPISGHRSVSWYQQTPGQGLQFLFEYFSETQRNKGNFPGRFSGRQFSNSRSEMNVSTLELGDSALYLCASSLDPGQNYGYTFGSGTRLTVV.

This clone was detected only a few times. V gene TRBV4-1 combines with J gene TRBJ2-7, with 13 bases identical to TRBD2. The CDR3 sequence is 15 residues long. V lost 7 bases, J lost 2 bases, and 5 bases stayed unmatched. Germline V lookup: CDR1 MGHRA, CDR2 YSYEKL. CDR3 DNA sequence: TGCGCCAGCAAGCCAGGACTAGCGGGAGCCTACGAGCAGTACTTC. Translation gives CASKPGLAGAYEQYF.

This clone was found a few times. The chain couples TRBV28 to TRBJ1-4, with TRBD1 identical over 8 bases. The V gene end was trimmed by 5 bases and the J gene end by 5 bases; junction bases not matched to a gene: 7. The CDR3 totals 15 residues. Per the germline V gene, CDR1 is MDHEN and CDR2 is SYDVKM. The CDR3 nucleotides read TGTGCCAGCAGTCCACGACAGGGGCGGAATGAAAAACTGTTTTTT. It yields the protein CASSPRQGRNEKLFF.

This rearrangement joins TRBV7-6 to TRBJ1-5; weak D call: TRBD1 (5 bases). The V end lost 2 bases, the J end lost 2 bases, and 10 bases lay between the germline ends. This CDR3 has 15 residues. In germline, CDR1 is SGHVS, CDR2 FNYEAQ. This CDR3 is CASSLTRDGNQPQHF. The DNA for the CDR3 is TGTGCCAGCAGCTTAACCAGGGATGGCAATCAGCCCCAGCATTTT. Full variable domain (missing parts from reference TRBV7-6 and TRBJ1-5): GAGVSQSPRYKVTKRGQDVALRCDPISGHVSLYWYRQALGQGPEFLTYFNYEAQQDKSGLPNDRFSAERPEGSISTLTIQRTEQRDSAMYRCASSLTRDGNQPQHFGDGTRLSIL.